The 5 T cell receptor beta chains presented below share a single source sample, sequenced in a study of cytomegalovirus exposure and HLA in healthy donors. The study ran its PCR with 60 Vbeta and 13 Jbeta primers. Sequenced by immunoSEQ multiplex PCR; TCRdb stores in-frame clones only, minus some. This sample yields more than 80,000 clones, of which around 59% are seen a single time; over 2% belongs to the top ten. The source material was PBMCs. The receptors were sampled from a human donor in good health.

This chain connects TRBV9 to TRBJ2-5, with D perhaps matching TRBD1 (5 bases). There are 15 residues in the CDR3. Trimming removed 0 bases from V and 0 bases from J, with 9 bases in between. Per germline, CDR1 SGDLS and CDR2 YYNGEE. The CDR3 loop reads CASSVATAYQETQYF. CDR3 nucleotides: TGTGCCAGCAGCGTAGCGACAGCGTACCAAGAGACCCAGTACTTC.

This clone was counted only a few times. The V and J genes are TRBV9 and TRBJ2-1; 10 positions match TRBD2. From germline, CDR1 is SGDLS and CDR2 YYNGEE. The CDR3 spans 16 residues. The trim removed 4 bases at V and 2 bases at J, leaving 6 bases unmatched. The CDR3 here is CASSLGTSDPYNEQFF. The CDR3 nucleotides read TGTGCCAGCAGCCTGGGGACTAGCGACCCCTACAATGAGCAGTTCTTC.

The rearrangement uses TRBV15 and TRBJ2-1, with D possibly being TRBD2 (6 bases). The germline V and J ends were trimmed by 6 bases and 5 bases, with 14 bases remaining between them. Germline lookup yields CDR1 LNHNV and CDR2 YYDKDF (reference sequence). CDR3 length: 14 residues. The CDR3 spells CATSRGAQNNEQFF. CDR3 DNA sequence: TGTGCCACCAGTCGCGGGGCCCAGAACAATGAGCAGTTCTTC.

V usage is TRBV4-1 and J usage is TRBJ1-2, with D maybe TRBD1 (5 bases). Trimming pared 1 base from V and 1 base from J, leaving 13 bases between. CDR1 MGHRA and CDR2 YSYEKL come from the germline V gene. The length of the CDR3 is 16 residues. This CDR3 reads CASSQASGTNNYGYTF. For the CDR3, the DNA is TGCGCCAGCAGCCAAGCCTCAGGGACTAATAACTATGGCTACACCTTC.

The V call is TRBV19, the J call TRBJ1-3; D is unresolved. Looked up from germline, CDR1 is LNHDA and CDR2 is SQIVND (reference sequence). The V gene lost 7 bases and the J gene lost 0 bases, with 13 bases spanning the gap. This CDR3 is built from 15 residues. This chain's CDR3 is CASKRSGGSGNTIYF. The DNA for the CDR3 is TGTGCCAGTAAAAGATCTGGCGGCTCTGGAAACACCATATATTTT.